These T cell receptor beta chains were read from a single sample in a study of T cells after yellow fever vaccination. Each CDR3 protein gets one entry after TCRdb re-called the 5' RACE reads with MiXCR. The sample lists 500,000 to 650,000 distinct CDR3 sequences, roughly 12% occurring once. Material: PBMCs, obtained on the day of the yellow fever booster vaccination. Source of these receptors: a man aged 25-40 years who received the YFV17D yellow fever vaccine. Each CDR3 is given with its conserved first and last residue. A D gene is named only where the DNA matches it firmly. Clone size is stated in some rows and not others, as once, few, many or a class when expanded.

d_call | clone_size | j_call | v_call | cdr3_aa | cdr3_nt
NA | many | TRBJ2-2 | TRBV11-1 | CASRPEGTGELFF | TGTGCCAGCAGACCCGAGGGCACCGGGGAGCTGTTTTTT
NA | few | TRBJ2-1 | TRBV20-1 | CRLASSYNEQFF | TGCAGACTGGCGAGCTCCTACAATGAGCAGTTCTTC
TRBD1 | NA | TRBJ2-7 | TRBV30 | CAWGTALSYEQYF | TGTGCCTGGGGGACAGCCCTCTCCTACGAGCAGTACTTC
TRBD2 | few | TRBJ2-7 | TRBV14 | CASSYGLAGGQKYF | TGTGCCAGCAGTTACGGACTAGCGGGAGGCCAAAAGTACTTC
NA | NA | TRBJ2-7 | TRBV6-1 | CASSRFETVGYEQYF | TGTGCCAGCAGCCGGTTTGAGACAGTGGGCTACGAGCAGTACTTC
TRBD2 | NA | TRBJ2-7 | TRBV5-1 | CASSFAAGGSYEQYF | TGCGCCAGCAGCTTCGCAGCGGGAGGATCCTACGAGCAGTACTTC
TRBD1 | many | TRBJ2-7 | TRBV15 | CATSRDRGYEQYF | TGTGCCACCAGCAGGGACAGGGGCTACGAGCAGTACTTC
TRBD2 | NA | TRBJ2-3 | TRBV5-1 | CASSVASGRAPDTQYF | TGCGCCAGCAGCGTAGCTAGCGGGAGGGCCCCAGATACGCAGTATTTT
TRBD2 | NA | TRBJ2-1 | TRBV6-2/TRBV6-3 | CASSYTGTSGYNEQFF | TGTGCCAGCAGTTACACTGGGACTAGCGGGTACAATGAGCAGTTCTTC
NA | few | TRBJ1-5 | TRBV6-2/TRBV6-3 | CASRLQGGGQPQHF | TGTGCCAGCAGGCTACAGGGCGGCGGTCAGCCCCAGCATTTT
NA | NA | TRBJ2-5 | TRBV6-1 | CASLWGGSQETQYF | TGTGCCAGCCTTTGGGGCGGTAGCCAAGAGACCCAGTACTTC
NA | few | TRBJ1-4 | TRBV7-6 | CASSSPDSYNEKLFF | TGTGCCAGCAGCTCCCCAGACAGTTATAATGAAAAACTGTTTTTT
TRBD1 | NA | TRBJ2-5 | TRBV6-1 | CASRVEGARETQYF | TGTGCCAGCAGGGTTGAGGGGGCGAGGGAGACCCAGTACTTC
NA | NA | TRBJ1-2 | TRBV20-1 | CSAREQSFYGYTF | TGCAGTGCTAGAGAACAGTCTTTCTATGGCTACACCTTC
NA | few | TRBJ2-3 | TRBV7-3 | CASAKRNVDTQYF | TGTGCCAGCGCAAAACGGAACGTGGATACGCAGTATTTT
TRBD2 | few | TRBJ2-2 | TRBV29-1 | CSGGRGTGELFF | TGCAGTGGCGGGAGAGGTACCGGGGAGCTGTTTTTT
TRBD1 | few | TRBJ2-3 | TRBV7-2 | CASSPSGTALVTQYF | TGTGCCAGCAGCCCTAGTGGGACAGCTCTGGTGACGCAGTATTTT
NA | NA | TRBJ2-5 | TRBV7-8 | CASSSPLARVGETQYF | TGTGCCAGCAGCTCCCCCCTCGCCAGGGTGGGGGAGACCCAGTACTTC
NA | NA | TRBJ2-3 | TRBV5-8 | CASSSGLAAGIQYF | TGTGCCAGCAGCTCGGGACTGGCTGCCGGTATTCAGTATTTT
TRBD2 | few | TRBJ2-7 | TRBV4-3 | CASSQVVWSSGAQTYEQYF | TGCGCCAGCAGCCAAGTGGTGTGGTCTAGCGGGGCGCAGACCTACGAGCAGTACTTC
NA | few | TRBJ2-2 | TRBV20-1 | CSPRGTSNTGELFF | TGCAGCCCAAGGGGCACCTCGAACACCGGGGAGCTGTTTTTT
NA | NA | TRBJ2-1 | TRBV7-9 | CASSLYRNEQFF | TGTGCCAGCAGCCTCTACCGTAATGAGCAGTTCTTC
NA | few | TRBJ2-6 | TRBV12-3/TRBV12-4 | CASSFFPGANVLTF | TGTGCCAGCAGTTTCTTCCCTGGGGCCAACGTCCTGACTTTC
TRBD2 | few | TRBJ2-5 | TRBV7-8 | CASSPEAGVAETQYF | TGTGCCAGCAGCCCCGAGGCGGGAGTAGCAGAGACCCAGTACTTC
NA | few | TRBJ2-7 | TRBV9 | CASSVAANSRGEQYF | TGTGCCAGCAGCGTAGCGGCTAACTCTAGGGGCGAGCAGTACTTC
TRBD1 | NA | TRBJ2-7 | TRBV6-5 | CASKRQGVPYEQYF | TGTGCCAGCAAAAGACAGGGTGTCCCGTACGAGCAGTACTTC
TRBD1 | NA | TRBJ2-2 | TRBV6-2/TRBV6-3 | CASSYDRGNTGELFF | TGTGCCAGCAGTTACGACAGGGGGAACACCGGGGAGCTGTTTTTT
TRBD1 | NA | TRBJ2-3 | TRBV3-1 | CASSQEGRTGGEADTQYF | TGTGCCAGCAGCCAAGAAGGACGGACAGGGGGCGAGGCAGATACGCAGTATTTT
NA | few | TRBJ1-2 | TRBV20-1 | CSAREEVGVGYTF | TGCAGTGCTAGGGAAGAGGTCGGGGTTGGCTACACCTTC
NA | once | TRBJ1-5 | TRBV19 | CASNSLGYSNQPQHF | TGTGCCAGTAACTCCCTCGGGTATAGCAATCAGCCCCAGCATTTT